This T cell receptor (beta chain) was sequenced in a study of T cell responses to AZD1222 COVID-19 vaccine. The data were produced by immunoSEQ multiplex PCR, yet TCRdb's version contains in-frame clones alone and is incomplete. The sample holds some 180,000 clones, over 85% seen once. Study-wide points: Unmutated regions of variants are reportedly targeted by nearly half of spike-specific TCRs.

The CDR3 has 13 residues. The germline CDR1 and CDR2 sequences are KGHSH and LQKENI. V was shortened by 6 bases and J by 0 bases, with 6 bases between the two germline ends. On this clone: The antigen is unknown.

Here the sequenced sample was peripheral blood, taken 28 days after the second dose of the MenACWY control vaccine. The V gene is TRBV18, the J gene TRBJ1-3; D perhaps matches TRBD1 (5 bases). This receptor was obtained from an adult who received the MenACWY meningococcal vaccine as a control. The CDR3 loop reads CASSGGSGNTIYF. The CDR3 DNA reads TGTGCCAGCTCCGGGGGCTCTGGAAACACCATATATTTT.